These 21 T cell receptor beta chains share one sample of origin, sequenced in a study of blood T cell repertoires in COVID-19. Repertoires were generated with immunoSEQ multiplex PCR, while TCRdb's copy carries only in-frame clones and drops some. Of under 450,000 clones in the sample, 86% were seen once. The sample taken for sequencing was peripheral blood. These receptor sequences come from a woman aged 55-69 years with COVID-19, enrolled during active disease.

J is TRBJ2-1 and V is TRBV10-3; 11 nucleotides agree with TRBD2. This CDR3 is 16 amino acids long. With V trimmed by 6 bases and J by 5 bases, 9 bases remained unmatched. Per germline, CDR1 ENHRY and CDR2 SYGVKD. This CDR3 reads CAIRDTSGGTHNEQFF. The CDR3 bases are TGTGCCATCAGAGACACTAGCGGGGGTACCCACAATGAGCAGTTCTTC.

The chain recombines TRBV6-5 with TRBJ1-4; a possible D gene is TRBD1 (5 bases). CDR1 is MNHEY, CDR2 SVGAGI, per germline. Trimming left V 6 bases short and J 5 bases short, with 10 bases between. CDR3 length equals 13 residues. CDR3 in amino acids: CASRQGLNEKLFF. The CDR3 bases are TGTGCCAGCAGGCAGGGACTGAATGAAAAACTGTTTTTT.

This clone has a handful of counts. The chain couples TRBV5-6 to TRBJ1-3; D perhaps matches TRBD1 (5 bases). The germline V gene encodes CDR1 SGHDT and CDR2 YYEEEE. CDR3 length: 15 amino acids. Trimming shortened V by 0 bases and J by 3 bases, and 10 bases separated the two germline ends. The CDR3 DNA follows: TGTGCCAGCAGCTTGGTAGGGGCTAGTGGAAACACCATATATTTT. Its translation is CASSLVGASGNTIYF.

V usage is TRBV13 and J usage is TRBJ1-6; 8 positions agree with TRBD1. This CDR3 is built from 16 residues. Per the germline V gene, CDR1 is PRHDT and CDR2 is FYEKMQ (reference sequence). V shed 5 bases, J shed 7 bases, and the junction held 10 bases outside the gene matches. CDR3 residues: CASSGFETGVNSPLHF. CDR3 in DNA: TGTGCCAGCAGCGGCTTTGAGACAGGGGTCAATTCACCCCTCCACTTT.

The V call is TRBV9, the J call TRBJ1-3; D is uncertain. The V gene's germline CDR1 is SGDLS and CDR2 YYNGEE. The ends were cut back, 0 bases at V and 3 bases at J, with 10 bases in the middle. This CDR3 comprises 15 residues. Here the CDR3 reads CASSVDGMHGNTIYF. In DNA form, the CDR3 reads TGTGCCAGCAGCGTAGACGGGATGCATGGAAACACCATATATTTT.

This clone occurred many times. The V call is TRBV4-1, the J call TRBJ2-2, with D possibly being TRBD1 (6 bases). The CDR3 extends over 17 amino acids. CDR1 is MGHRA, CDR2 YSYEKL, per germline. Trimming stripped 4 bases from V and 4 bases from J, with 19 bases between. The CDR3 sequence: CASSLPQGGVPTGELFF. The CDR3 DNA reads as TGCGCCAGCAGCCTCCCCCAAGGGGGAGTTCCCACCGGGGAGCTGTTTTTT.

This clone was seen only a few times. The V and J genes are TRBV6-6 and TRBJ1-1, with D possibly being TRBD1 (6 bases). V lost 4 bases and J 6 bases, leaving 15 bases between the germline ends. The germline V gene has CDR1 MNHNY and CDR2 SVGAGI (reference sequence). This CDR3 region has 14 residues. DNA for the CDR3: TGTGCCAGCAGTTCAACAGGGAGGGGCCCTGAAGCTTTCTTT. Translation: CASSSTGRGPEAFF.

The gene calls are TRBV19 and TRBJ1-5; D might be TRBD1 (6 bases). V gave up 5 bases and J gave up 2 bases, with 16 bases separating them. This CDR3 is built from 16 residues. Germline loops: CDR1 LNHDA, CDR2 SQIVND (reference sequence). The DNA of the CDR3 is TGTGCCAGTAGTTTCCCCAGGGGAAAGGGCAATCAGCCCCAGCATTTT. This translates into CASSFPRGKGNQPQHF.

This clone was counted only a few times. The CDR3 region is CASSDSRGAPEAFF. In DNA, the CDR3 is TGTGCCAGCAGTGATTCTAGGGGCGCGCCTGAAGCTTTCTTT. The V gene is TRBV2, the J gene TRBJ1-1; a weak D match, TRBD1 (5 bases). CDR1 is SNHLY and CDR2 is FYNNEI in the germline V gene. The CDR3 consists of 14 residues. V was cut by 3 bases and J by 6 bases, with 14 bases left in between.

The chain employs TRBV27 and TRBJ2-3; D might be TRBD2 (5 bases). V lost 3 bases and J lost 4, with 8 bases in between. The CDR3 length is 13 residues. Germline V lookup: CDR1 MNHEY, CDR2 SMNVEV (reference sequence). CDR3 bases: TGTGCCAGCAGTTTCGGGGTCCCAGATACGCAGTATTTT. It is translated as CASSFGVPDTQYF.

This chain links TRBV29-1 with TRBJ1-2, with 10 bases identical to TRBD1. V was clipped by 6 bases and J by 3 bases; unmatched bases: 4. Germline V gene lookup returns CDR1 SQVTM and CDR2 ANQGSEA. This CDR3 has 13 amino acids. In nucleotides, the CDR3 is TGCAGCGTACCGGGACAGGGGCACTATGGCTACACCTTC. This sequence encodes CSVPGQGHYGYTF.

This sequence joins TRBV6-5 and TRBJ1-2; D not resolved. V gave up 7 bases and J gave up 8 bases, with 14 bases separating them. Germline loops: CDR1 MNHEY, CDR2 SVGAGI. The CDR3 is made up of 12 amino acids. The CDR3 region has the DNA TGTGCCAGCACTTCTCAGGAGGGCGGCTACACCTTC. Its protein product is CASTSQEGGYTF.

The CDR3 region has the DNA TGTGCCAGCAGCTTACAGGGGCATAATTCACCCCTCCACTTT. This sequence encodes CASSLQGHNSPLHF. V and J are TRBV7-3 and TRBJ1-6, with D perhaps matching TRBD1 (6 bases). The V gene lost 2 bases and the J gene lost 5 bases, with 7 bases spanning the gap. Germline V gene data show CDR1 as SGHTA and CDR2 as FQGTGA. The CDR3 is 14 residues long.

The J gene is TRBJ1-2, the V gene TRBV6-5, with D possibly matching TRBD1 (6 bases). Per germline, CDR1 MNHEY and CDR2 SVGAGI. V was shortened by 8 bases and J by 4 bases, with 11 bases between the two germline ends. There are 12 residues in the CDR3. CDR3 residues: CASDEGGYGYTF. CDR3 nucleotides: TGTGCCAGCGACGAAGGGGGCTATGGCTACACCTTC.

CDR3 amino acids: CASSEGTQIAISPLHF. In DNA form, the CDR3 reads TGTGCCAGCAGTGAGGGGACACAGATCGCCATTTCACCCCTCCACTTT. The chain is built from TRBV2 and TRBJ1-6, with D maybe TRBD1 (6 bases). This CDR3 is built from 16 residues. CDR1 is SNHLY, CDR2 FYNNEI, per germline. Trimming removed 3 bases from V and 9 bases from J, with 18 bases in between.

The chain links TRBV4-3 to TRBJ1-6, with D tentatively TRBD1 (5 bases). V was clipped by 0 bases and J by 9 bases, with 12 bases between them. The germline gives CDR1 LGHNA, CDR2 YSLEER. This CDR3 contains 15 residues. This chain's CDR3 is CASSQDRGGVSPLHF. The DNA of the CDR3 is TGCGCCAGCAGCCAAGATCGGGGGGGTGTTTCACCCCTCCACTTT.

This chain joins TRBV4-2 and TRBJ1-5, with D possibly being TRBD1 (6 bases). The CDR3 loop spans 15 amino acids. The V end was cut by 0 bases, the J end by 5 bases, with 11 bases between. Germline V gene data show CDR1 as LGHNA and CDR2 as YNFKEQ. This chain's CDR3 is CASSQDRQGYQPQHF. Here the CDR3 DNA reads TGTGCCAGCAGCCAAGATCGCCAGGGGTATCAGCCCCAGCATTTT.

V usage is TRBV7-2 and J usage is TRBJ1-1; D gene uncertain. This CDR3 has 15 amino acids. Deletions cut 5 bases from V and 4 bases from J, with 17 bases between. From germline, CDR1 is SGHTA and CDR2 FQGNSA. The CDR3 DNA follows: TGTGCCAGCAGCCCGCCAGACACGGGGAGCACTGAAGCTTTCTTT. This translates into CASSPPDTGSTEAFF. Looking up the rest from reference TRBV7-2 and TRBJ1-1 gives the full variable domain: GAGVSQSPSNKVTEKGKDVELRCDPISGHTALYWYRQSLGQGLEFLIYFQGNSAPDKSGLPSDRFSAERTGGSVSTLTIQRTQQEDSAVYLCASSPPDTGSTEAFFGQGTRLTVV.

The chain combines TRBV5-1 with TRBJ2-1; tentatively, D is TRBD1 (5 bases). The CDR3 spans 13 residues. CDR1 and CDR2 (germline): SGHRS, YFSETQ. V lost 0 bases to trimming and J lost 7 bases, with 8 bases between them. The CDR3 bases are TGCGCCAGCAGCTTGGGACAGTCGAATGAGCAGTTCTTC. Protein: CASSLGQSNEQFF. Drawing the rest from reference TRBV5-1 and TRBJ2-1, the complete variable domain is KAGVTQTPRYLIKTRGQQVTLSCSPISGHRSVSWYQQTPGQGLQFLFEYFSETQRNKGNFPGRFSGRQFSNSRSEMNVSTLELGDSALYLCASSLGQSNEQFFGPGTRLTVL.

V usage is TRBV6-5 and J usage is TRBJ1-5, with 11 bases that match TRBD1. Losses at the gene ends were 6 bases for V and 4 bases for J; bases not matched to a gene: 5. Germline values: CDR1 MNHEY, CDR2 SVGAGI. The CDR3 covers 15 residues. CDR3 protein: CASRVGQGGNQPQHF. The CDR3 DNA follows: TGTGCCAGCAGAGTGGGACAGGGGGGGAATCAGCCCCAGCATTTT.

V gene TRBV3-1 (or the pseudogene TRBV3-2) combines with J gene TRBJ2-5, with 9 bases aligning to TRBD2. The CDR3 is 15 residues long. Germline CDR1 and CDR2: LGHDT and YNNKEL (reference sequence). Trimming at V came to 3 bases and at J to 4 bases, leaving 6 bases not matched to a gene. CDR3 bases: TGTGCCAGCAGCCAGCGCGGGGGGGTGGTAGAGACCCAGTACTTC. Translated: CASSQRGGVVETQYF.